This TCR beta chain stems from a study of cytomegalovirus exposure and HLA in healthy donors. Germline V lookup: CDR1 MNHEY, CDR2 SVGAGI. The CDR3 runs 15 residues. The V and J ends lost 6 bases and 9 bases respectively, with 21 bases between them. This clone has just a few counts. Primers included in the PCR were 60 Vbeta and 13 Jbeta primers. Assay used: immunoSEQ multiplex PCR; TCRdb lists only in-frame clones, some missing. The sample contains 150,000 to 180,000 clones, 65% to 75% of which appear only once. Each donor was healthy, and each was a bone marrow donor. Sequenced input: PBMCs. This clonotype originated in a man aged 30 to 45 in good health and CMV-seronegative. The chain links TRBV6-5 to TRBJ2-1; tentative D call: TRBD2 (7 bases). CDR3 DNA: TGTGCCAGCAGCCCGTCGTTGCGGGGGCAGGGTGAGCAGTTCTTC. This codes for CASSPSLRGQGEQFF.